This entry lists 29 T cell receptor beta chains sequenced from one sample in a study of T cell clones after liver transplantation. The assay was immunoSEQ multiplex PCR, and TCRdb's table has in-frame clones only and misses some. The sample lists 45,000 to 60,000 clones; roughly nine tenths were seen once. Material: CD8+ T cells from blood, obtained 12 months after liver transplant. The receptors were sampled from a human patient who received a liver transplant. Some of the T cells might come from the graft donor.

The chain links TRBV6-6 to TRBJ2-7; D could derive from TRBD1 or TRBD2 (6 bases each). The V and J ends lost 6 bases and 2 bases respectively, with 17 bases between them. Per germline, CDR1 MNHNY and CDR2 SVGAGI (reference sequence). The CDR3 is 15 amino acids. The CDR3 DNA reads TGTGCCAGCAGCTCACTAGGGGGGTCGACCTACGAGCAGTACTTC. Translating it yields CASSSLGGSTYEQYF.

The chain uses TRBV5-4 and TRBJ2-5, with no clear D. Germline values: CDR1 SGHNT, CDR2 YYREEE (reference sequence). V lost 8 bases, J lost 5 bases, and 13 bases lay in between. The CDR3 spans 12 residues. The CDR3 here is CASYSPGETQYF. For the CDR3, the DNA is TGTGCCAGTTACAGCCCCGGGGAGACCCAGTACTTC.

This clone was observed a single time. The chain carries TRBV4-3 and TRBJ1-2; 8 bases fit TRBD1. V was clipped by 4 bases and J by 2 bases; unmatched bases: 3. CDR3 size: 14 residues. Germline V gene sequence: CDR1 LGHNA, CDR2 YSLEER. CDR3: CASSPDRGNYGYTF. In DNA, the CDR3 is TGCGCCAGCAGCCCTGACAGGGGAAACTATGGCTACACCTTC.

The chain recombines TRBV29-1 with TRBJ1-2; TRBD1 might be the D (5 bases). Per the germline V gene, CDR1 is SQVTM and CDR2 is ANQGSEA. CDR3 size: 13 residues. V was trimmed by 4 bases and J by 5 bases, leaving 14 bases between them. CDR3 sequence: CSVAGGDRYGYTF. As DNA, the CDR3 is TGCAGCGTTGCGGGAGGGGATCGGTATGGCTACACCTTC.

This clone has just one count. This chain connects TRBV5-4 to TRBJ2-7; D is possibly TRBD1 (5 bases). Germline CDR1 and CDR2: SGHNT and YYREEE (reference sequence). V was pared by 1 base and J by 1 base, with 6 bases between. This CDR3 has 13 residues. CDR3 DNA: TGTGCCAGCAGCTTGACAGGATCCTACGAGCAGTACTTC. This encodes CASSLTGSYEQYF. The variable domain in full, with the rest retrieved from reference TRBV5-4 and TRBJ2-7, is ETGVTQSPTHLIKTRGQQVTLRCSSQSGHNTVSWYQQALGQGPQFIFQYYREEENGRGNFPPRFSGLQFPNYSSELNVNALELDDSALYLCASSLTGSYEQYFGPGTRLTVT.

The chain employs TRBV5-1 and TRBJ2-7, with D uncertain. The CDR3 totals 15 residues. V lost 2 bases, J lost 2 bases, and 14 bases lay in between. Germline CDR1 SGHRS, CDR2 YFSETQ. In DNA, the CDR3 is TGCGCCAGCAGCTTACCCGGCCCCACGCCCTACGAGCAGTACTTC. Amino acid sequence: CASSLPGPTPYEQYF.

This clone has just one count. The rearrangement joins TRBV19 to TRBJ1-1; D not resolved. Germline CDR1 and CDR2: LNHDA and SQIVND (reference sequence). This CDR3 region has 16 residues. Trimming removed 2 bases at V and 0 bases at J, with 13 bases between. The CDR3 nucleotides read TGTGCCAGTAGTATACTGGCCCACGGAATGAACACTGAAGCTTTCTTT. Its protein is CASSILAHGMNTEAFF.

In DNA, the CDR3 is TGTGCCAGCAGCTTAGCTGGGACAGCTTACGAGCAGTACTTC. Translation: CASSLAGTAYEQYF. This chain connects TRBV7-9 to TRBJ2-7; TRBD1 agrees at 7 bases. Germline CDR1 reads SEHNR; CDR2 reads FQNEAQ (reference sequence). V was pared by 0 bases and J by 4 bases, with 3 bases of the junction left unmatched. The CDR3 is 14 residues long. Together with reference TRBV7-9 and TRBJ2-7, the CDR3 gives the full variable domain: DTGVSQNPRHKITKRGQNVTFRCDPISEHNRLYWYRQTLGQGPEFLTYFQNEAQLEKSRLLSDRFSAERPKGSFSTLEIQRTEQGDSAMYLCASSLAGTAYEQYFGPGTRLTVT.

This chain joins TRBV6-4 and TRBJ1-1, with 7 bases aligning to TRBD1. From germline, CDR1 is MRHNA and CDR2 SNTAGT. The J segment lost 4 bases and the V segment lost 0 bases, leaving 2 bases of the junction unmatched. This CDR3 spans 14 amino acids. CDR3 bases: TGTGCCAGCAGTGACTCGGGACAGTCCACTGAAGCTTTCTTT. Translation: CASSDSGQSTEAFF.

This clone was recorded once. V is TRBV7-6 and J is TRBJ2-3, with 7 nucleotides matching TRBD2. This CDR3 spans 12 amino acids. V shed 6 bases and J 5 bases; nucleotides not matched to a gene: 2. Germline V CDR1 and CDR2: SGHVS, FNYEAQ. DNA of the CDR3: TGTGCCAGCAGAGGACTAGGAGATACGCAGTATTTT. As protein: CASRGLGDTQYF.

The rearrangement joins TRBV10-3 to TRBJ2-5; 8 nucleotides match TRBD2. From germline, CDR1 is ENHRY and CDR2 SYGVKD. V dropped 4 bases and J dropped 1; count of bases not matched to a gene: 5. This CDR3 is built from 15 residues. The CDR3 loop reads CAISVSGAPQETQYF. The CDR3 DNA reads as TGTGCCATCAGTGTTAGCGGGGCTCCCCAAGAGACCCAGTACTTC.

The chain combines TRBV4-1 with TRBJ1-5, with a weak D call TRBD1 (6 bases). Germline lookup yields CDR1 MGHRA and CDR2 YSYEKL. The CDR3 runs 16 residues. V was clipped by 2 bases and J by 1 base, with 12 bases between them. The CDR3 DNA sequence: TGCGCCAGCAGCCAATTCGGGGGGGCAAGCAATCAGCCCCAGCATTTT. Translated: CASSQFGGASNQPQHF.

This sequence joins TRBV28 and TRBJ2-7; no definite D call. V gave up 4 bases and J gave up 0 bases, with 10 bases separating them. Germline CDR1 reads MDHEN; CDR2 reads SYDVKM. CDR3 length: 14 residues. The DNA of the CDR3 is TGTGCCAGCAGTTGGTCAGGCCTCTCCTACGAGCAGTACTTC. It specifies CASSWSGLSYEQYF.

V usage is TRBV11-2 and J usage is TRBJ2-1; 8 bases match TRBD2. CDR1 is SGHAT, CDR2 FQNNGV, per germline. Trimming removed 1 base from V and 5 bases from J; junction bases left unmatched: 7. This CDR3 region has 16 residues. The CDR3 spells CASSLAGTRYHNEQFF. CDR3 in DNA: TGTGCCAGCAGCTTAGCCGGGACTAGGTATCACAATGAGCAGTTCTTC.

This clone was detected only once. The chain carries TRBV19 and TRBJ2-7; 11 bases fit TRBD2. Germline assignment: CDR1 LNHDA and CDR2 SQIVND (reference sequence). CDR3 length: 14 residues. V lost 6 bases and J lost 0; bases outside the gene matches: 1. The CDR3 nucleotides are TGTGCCAGTAGCACTAGCGGGAGCTCCTACGAGCAGTACTTC. It codes for CASSTSGSSYEQYF.

The chain combines TRBV29-1 with TRBJ2-2, with unresolved D. CDR3 length: 14 residues. Germline CDR1 and CDR2: SQVTM and ANQGSEA. V lost 0 bases and J lost 5, with 10 bases in between. The CDR3 coding sequence is TGCAGCGTTGAAGATCCCTTTTCGACCGGGGAGCTGTTTTTT. Its translation is CSVEDPFSTGELFF.

J is TRBJ2-7 and V is TRBV4-3; the D is unclear. Germline CDR1 is LGHNA and CDR2 is YSLEER. This CDR3 comprises 16 residues. V lost 3 bases, J lost 2 bases, and 17 bases lay in between. DNA of the CDR3: TGCGCCAGCAGCCACGGTCTAGGGATTGTAACCTACGAGCAGTACTTC. It yields the protein CASSHGLGIVTYEQYF.

The chain is built from TRBV6-6 and TRBJ2-4; D possibly corresponds to TRBD2 (5 bases). CDR1 MNHNY and CDR2 SVGAGI come from the germline V gene (reference sequence). This CDR3 is 13 amino acids long. With 2 bases removed from V and 6 bases from J, the gap between germline ends came to 8 bases. CDR3: CASSYGRGNIQYF. The CDR3 DNA follows: TGTGCCAGCAGTTACGGACGGGGAAACATTCAGTACTTC.

This chain connects TRBV7-9 to TRBJ1-1; D may be TRBD1 (6 bases). This CDR3 spans 14 amino acids. The V end lost 1 base, the J end lost 2 bases, and 8 bases lay between the germline ends. Per germline, CDR1 SEHNR and CDR2 FQNEAQ (reference sequence). The CDR3 DNA reads TGTGCCAGCAGCTTAGGGGGGCCCAACACTGAAGCTTTCTTT. Translating it yields CASSLGGPNTEAFF.

The chain links TRBV7-2 to TRBJ2-7, with 12 bases aligning to TRBD2. The V segment lost 4 bases and the J segment 12 bases; nucleotides outside the gene matches: 13. Per the germline V gene, CDR1 is SGHTA and CDR2 is FQGNSA. CDR3 length: 15 amino acids. CDR3 in amino acids: CASSSSLAGGPETYF. The DNA of the CDR3 is TGTGCCAGCAGCTCCAGTCTAGCGGGAGGGCCTGAAACGTACTTC.

The chain has TRBV19 and TRBJ2-7, with 9 nucleotides matching TRBD2. The CDR3 covers 11 residues. In germline, CDR1 is LNHDA, CDR2 SQIVND (reference sequence). The ends lost 11 bases at V and 3 bases at J; junction bases unmatched: 2. In DNA, the CDR3 is TGTGCCGCGGGGGGGAACTACGAGCAGTACTTC. This translates into CAAGGNYEQYF. The whole variable domain, remainder taken from reference TRBV19 and TRBJ2-7, is DGGITQSPKYLFRKEGQNVTLSCEQNLNHDAMYWYRQDPGQGLRLIYYSQIVNDFQKGDIAEGYSVSREKKESFPLTVTSAQKNPTAFYLCAAGGNYEQYFGPGTRLTVT.

The rearrangement uses TRBV15 and TRBJ1-4; tentative D call: TRBD1 (6 bases). The CDR3 consists of 13 residues. Trimming left V 5 bases short and J 6 bases short, with 10 bases between. Germline V gene lookup returns CDR1 LNHNV and CDR2 YYDKDF (reference sequence). CDR3 loop: CATSSRTDEKLFF. The CDR3 nucleotides are TGTGCCACCAGCTCTCGGACAGATGAAAAACTGTTTTTT.

The chain is built from TRBV9 and TRBJ2-7; TRBD2 aligns across 9 bases. This CDR3 comprises 15 residues. Germline V gene data show CDR1 as SGDLS and CDR2 as YYNGEE. J gave up 3 bases and V 1 base, and 5 bases lay outside the gene matches. DNA for the CDR3: TGTGCCAGCAGCGTATATGCGGGAGGGCTCTACGAGCAGTACTTC. This gives the protein CASSVYAGGLYEQYF.

The chain links TRBV19 to TRBJ2-1, with 8 nucleotides matching TRBD2. Trimming at V came to 8 bases and at J to 4 bases, leaving 10 bases not matched to a gene. The CDR3 covers 15 residues. The V gene's germline CDR1 is LNHDA and CDR2 SQIVND (reference sequence). CDR3 sequence: CASERGLGLYNEQFF. CDR3 in DNA: TGTGCCAGTGAACGGGGACTAGGCCTGTACAATGAGCAGTTCTTC.

This chain uses TRBV6-1 with TRBJ1-3; no clear D. Germline CDR1 reads MNHNS; CDR2 reads SASEGT. Trimming took 3 bases from V and 13 from J, leaving 13 bases between them. The CDR3 loop spans 12 amino acids. CDR3 nucleotides: TGTGCCAGCAGTGAGTTTAGGCCCGAGATATATTTT. Protein sequence: CASSEFRPEIYF.

The chain links TRBV27 to TRBJ2-7; 13 bases are shared with TRBD2. CDR3 size: 15 residues. Germline V gene sequence: CDR1 MNHEY, CDR2 SMNVEV (reference sequence). V trimming: 3 bases; J trimming: 2 bases; junction bases outside the gene matches: 1. The CDR3 protein is CASSLGLAGPYEQYF. CDR3 nucleotide sequence: TGTGCCAGCAGTTTGGGACTAGCGGGGCCCTACGAGCAGTACTTC.

The genes are TRBV13 and TRBJ2-1; D possibly corresponds to TRBD2 (6 bases). Trimming left V 4 bases short and J 6 bases short, with 13 bases between. The CDR3 loop spans 14 amino acids. The germline V gene encodes CDR1 PRHDT and CDR2 FYEKMQ (reference sequence). The CDR3, as DNA: TGTGCCAGCAGCTCCCGGGACTCCATCAATGAGCAGTTCTTC. This encodes CASSSRDSINEQFF.

The chain carries TRBV5-6 and TRBJ2-6; D could derive from TRBD1 or TRBD2 (6 bases each). Looked up from germline, CDR1 is SGHDT and CDR2 is YYEEEE. The CDR3 is 19 residues long. Trimming took 2 bases from V and 1 from J, leaving 19 bases between them. CDR3 residues: CASSFGGRTEVSGANVLTF. The CDR3 DNA reads TGTGCCAGCAGCTTTGGGGGGCGGACCGAAGTATCTGGGGCCAACGTCCTGACTTTC. Filled out from reference TRBV5-6 and TRBJ2-6, the complete variable domain reads DAGVTQSPTHLIKTRGQQVTLRCSPKSGHDTVSWYQQALGQGPQFIFQYYEEEERQRGNFPDRFSGHQFPNYSSELNVNALLLGDSALYLCASSFGGRTEVSGANVLTFGAGSRLTVL.

The V gene is TRBV7-6, the J gene TRBJ1-1, with D perhaps matching TRBD1 (6 bases). This CDR3 region has 12 residues. From germline, CDR1 is SGHVS and CDR2 FNYEAQ. V shed 7 bases and J shed 6 bases, with 12 bases lying between them. DNA of the CDR3: TGTGCCAGCACCACAGGGATCCCTGAAGCTTTCTTT. This translates into CASTTGIPEAFF.